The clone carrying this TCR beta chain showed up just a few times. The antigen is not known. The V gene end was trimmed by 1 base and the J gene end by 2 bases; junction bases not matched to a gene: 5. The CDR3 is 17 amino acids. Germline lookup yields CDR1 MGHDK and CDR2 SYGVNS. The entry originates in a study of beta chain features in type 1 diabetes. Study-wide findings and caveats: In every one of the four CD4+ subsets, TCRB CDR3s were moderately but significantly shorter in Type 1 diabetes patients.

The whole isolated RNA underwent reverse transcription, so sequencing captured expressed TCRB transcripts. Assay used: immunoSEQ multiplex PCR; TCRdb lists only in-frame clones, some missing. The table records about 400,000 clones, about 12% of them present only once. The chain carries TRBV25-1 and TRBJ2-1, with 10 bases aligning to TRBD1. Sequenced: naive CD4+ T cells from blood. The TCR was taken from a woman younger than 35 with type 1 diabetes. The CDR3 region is CASSESAGQGTYNEQFF. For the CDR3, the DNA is TGTGCCAGCAGTGAATCCGCGGGACAGGGGACCTACAATGAGCAGTTCTTC. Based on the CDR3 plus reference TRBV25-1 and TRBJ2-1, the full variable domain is EADIYQTPRYLVIGTGKKITLECSQTMGHDKMYWYQQDPGMELHLIHYSYGVNSTEKGDLSSESTVSRIRTEHFPLTLESARPSHTSQYLCASSESAGQGTYNEQFFGPGTRLTVL.